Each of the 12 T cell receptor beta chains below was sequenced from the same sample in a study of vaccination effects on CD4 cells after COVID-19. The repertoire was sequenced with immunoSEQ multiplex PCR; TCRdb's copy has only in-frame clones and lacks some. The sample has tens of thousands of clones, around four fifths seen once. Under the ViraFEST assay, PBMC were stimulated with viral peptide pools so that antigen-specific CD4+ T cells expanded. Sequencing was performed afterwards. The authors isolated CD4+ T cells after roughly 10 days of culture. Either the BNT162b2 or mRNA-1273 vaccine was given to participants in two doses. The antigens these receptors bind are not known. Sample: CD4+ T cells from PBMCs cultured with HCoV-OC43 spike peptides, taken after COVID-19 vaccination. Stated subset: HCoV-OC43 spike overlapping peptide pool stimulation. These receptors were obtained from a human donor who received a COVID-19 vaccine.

The CDR3 spells CAISDGDRGQVQPQHF. CDR3 sequence (DNA): TGTGCCATCAGTGACGGGGACAGGGGGCAGGTTCAGCCCCAGCATTTT. The rearrangement joins TRBV10-3 to TRBJ1-5, with 12 bases that match TRBD1. CDR3 length: 16 amino acids. Germline V gene lookup returns CDR1 ENHRY and CDR2 SYGVKD. V gave up 3 bases and J gave up 6 bases; unmatched junction bases: 6.

The CDR3 DNA sequence: TGTGCCACCAGTGATACGGGGACAGGGGTTCAGCCCCAGCATTTT. This sequence encodes CATSDTGTGVQPQHF. V is TRBV24-1 and J is TRBJ1-5; 10 bases are a match to TRBD1. This CDR3 has 15 amino acids. V gave up 3 bases and J gave up 6 bases; unmatched junction bases: 4. From germline, CDR1 is KGHDR and CDR2 SFDVKD.

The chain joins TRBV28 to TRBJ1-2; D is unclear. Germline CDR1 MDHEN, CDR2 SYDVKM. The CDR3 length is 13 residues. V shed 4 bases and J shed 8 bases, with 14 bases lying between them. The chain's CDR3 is CASSSPRVMGYTF. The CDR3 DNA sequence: TGTGCCAGCAGTTCCCCCCGGGTTATGGGCTACACCTTC.

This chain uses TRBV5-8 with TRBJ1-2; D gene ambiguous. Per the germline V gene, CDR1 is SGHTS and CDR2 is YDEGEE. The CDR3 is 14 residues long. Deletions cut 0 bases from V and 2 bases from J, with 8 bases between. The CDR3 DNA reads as TGTGCCAGCAGCTTGGGACTCAAGAACTATGGCTACACCTTC. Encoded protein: CASSLGLKNYGYTF. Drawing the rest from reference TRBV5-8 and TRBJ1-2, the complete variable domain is EAGVTQSPTHLIKTRGQQATLRCSPISGHTSVYWYQQALGLGLQFLLWYDEGEERNRGNFPPRFSGRQFPNYSSELNVNALELEDSALYLCASSLGLKNYGYTFGSGTRLTVV.

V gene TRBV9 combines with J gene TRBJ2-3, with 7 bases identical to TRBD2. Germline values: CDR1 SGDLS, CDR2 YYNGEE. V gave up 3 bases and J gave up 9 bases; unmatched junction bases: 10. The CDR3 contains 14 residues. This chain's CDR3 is CASSGLALLDTQYF. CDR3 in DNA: TGTGCCAGCAGCGGACTAGCTCTCCTTGACACGCAGTATTTT.

CDR3 amino acids: CSDYQGNNEQFF. CDR3 DNA sequence: TGCAGCGACTACCAGGGAAACAATGAGCAGTTCTTC. This chain connects TRBV29-1 to TRBJ2-1, with D possibly TRBD1 on 5 matching bases. This CDR3 contains 12 residues. The V gene's germline CDR1 is SQVTM and CDR2 ANQGSEA. V lost 7 bases and J 5 bases, leaving 12 bases between the germline ends.

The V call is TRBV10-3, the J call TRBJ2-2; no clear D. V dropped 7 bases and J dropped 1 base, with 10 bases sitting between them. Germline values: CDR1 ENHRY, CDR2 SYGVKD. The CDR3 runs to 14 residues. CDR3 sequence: CAIKGTLNTGELFF. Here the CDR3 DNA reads TGTGCCATCAAAGGAACATTGAACACCGGGGAGCTGTTTTTT.

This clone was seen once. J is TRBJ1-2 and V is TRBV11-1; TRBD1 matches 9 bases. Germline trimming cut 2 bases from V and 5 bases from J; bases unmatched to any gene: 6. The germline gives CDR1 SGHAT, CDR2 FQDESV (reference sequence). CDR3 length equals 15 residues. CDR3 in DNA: TGTGCCAGCAGCTTACGCCCCGGGACAGGGTATGGCTACACCTTC. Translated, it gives CASSLRPGTGYGYTF.

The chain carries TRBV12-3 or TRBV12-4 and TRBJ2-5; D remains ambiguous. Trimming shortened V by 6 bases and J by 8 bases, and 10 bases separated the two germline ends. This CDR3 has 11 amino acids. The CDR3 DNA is TGTGCCAGCAGCATATCTTATACCCAGTACTTC. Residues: CASSISYTQYF.

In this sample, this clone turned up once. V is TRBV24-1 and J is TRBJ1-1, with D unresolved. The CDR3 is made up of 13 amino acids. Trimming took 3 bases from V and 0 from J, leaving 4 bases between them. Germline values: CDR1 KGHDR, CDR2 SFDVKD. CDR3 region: CATSDGLNTEAFF. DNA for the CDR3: TGTGCCACCAGTGATGGGCTGAACACTGAAGCTTTCTTT.

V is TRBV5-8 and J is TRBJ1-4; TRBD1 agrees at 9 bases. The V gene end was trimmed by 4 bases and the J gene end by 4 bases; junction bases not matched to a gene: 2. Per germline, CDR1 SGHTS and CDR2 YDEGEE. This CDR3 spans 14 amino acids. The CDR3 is CASSEGQGNEKLFF. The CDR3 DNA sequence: TGTGCCAGCAGCGAGGGACAGGGTAATGAAAAACTGTTTTTT.

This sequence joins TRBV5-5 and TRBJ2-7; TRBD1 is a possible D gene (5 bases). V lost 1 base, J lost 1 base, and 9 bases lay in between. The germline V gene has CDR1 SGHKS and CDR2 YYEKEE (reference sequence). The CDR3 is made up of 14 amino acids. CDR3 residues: CASSLTGDSYEQYV. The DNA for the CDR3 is TGTGCCAGCAGCTTGACAGGTGATTCCTACGAGCAGTACGTC.